A single sample gave rise to the 22 T cell receptor beta chains below, sequenced in a study of cytomegalovirus exposure and HLA in healthy donors. Clones were sequenced by immunoSEQ multiplex PCR, and TCRdb holds only the in-frame ones, with some missing. Altogether 150,000 to 200,000 clones are present, roughly 80% being singletons, with the ten largest covering less than 8.5%. Material: PBMCs. These receptors were taken from a man between 18 and 35 years old in good health and CMV-seropositive.

This clone was seen a few times. This chain links TRBV6-5 with TRBJ1-2; 7 nucleotides line up with TRBD1. CDR1 and CDR2 (germline): MNHEY, SVGAGI. This CDR3 is built from 16 residues. J was trimmed by 4 bases and V by 2 bases; bases with no gene match: 10. In DNA, the CDR3 is TGTGCCAGCAGTTACGATACAGGGGAAAGGGGCTATGGCTACACCTTC. It encodes CASSYDTGERGYGYTF.

The J gene is TRBJ1-2, the V gene TRBV9; a possible D gene is TRBD1 (5 bases). Per the germline V gene, CDR1 is SGDLS and CDR2 is YYNGEE. Trimming took 4 bases from V and 2 from J, leaving 9 bases between them. The CDR3 totals 13 residues. CDR3 DNA: TGTGCCAGCAGCCGGCAGGGCAACTATGGCTACACCTTC. The encoded protein is CASSRQGNYGYTF.

This chain connects TRBV6-5 to TRBJ1-2; no definite D call. Trimming cost V 1 base and J 5 bases, with 14 bases left between them. Germline-derived CDR1 and CDR2 are MNHEY and SVGAGI. The CDR3 has 15 residues. The CDR3 sequence: CASSYFPPRAYGYTF. CDR3 nucleotides: TGTGCCAGCAGTTACTTCCCCCCGAGGGCTTATGGCTACACCTTC.

This clone has more than one count but fewer than ten. J is TRBJ1-1 and V is TRBV14, with 9 bases aligning to TRBD1. Unmatched junction bases numbered 5, after V lost 2 bases and J lost 1 base. Germline loops: CDR1 SGHDN, CDR2 FVKESK. This CDR3 is 16 amino acids long. This chain's CDR3 is CASSQFGDRANTEAFF. CDR3 nucleotides: TGTGCCAGCAGCCAATTCGGGGACAGGGCGAACACTGAAGCTTTCTTT. Variable domain in full (rest from reference TRBV14 and TRBJ1-1): EAGVTQFPSHSVIEKGQTVTLRCDPISGHDNLYWYRRVMGKEIKFLLHFVKESKQDESGMPNNRFLAERTGGTYSTLKVQPAELEDSGVYFCASSQFGDRANTEAFFGQGTRLTVV.

The V gene is TRBV10-2, the J gene TRBJ1-4; D perhaps matches TRBD1 (6 bases). CDR1 WSHSY and CDR2 SAAADI come from the germline V gene. V was cut by 6 bases and J by 7 bases, with 12 bases left in between. This CDR3 comprises 13 residues. CDR3 in DNA: TGCGCCAGCAGGGGCAGGGGTGTTGAAAAACTGTTTTTT. Its protein product is CASRGRGVEKLFF.

This clone was seen more than once but under ten times. The rearrangement uses TRBV18 and TRBJ1-5; 9 bases match TRBD1. CDR1 is KGHSH, CDR2 LQKENI, per germline. The CDR3 consists of 17 residues. The trim removed 0 bases at V and 1 base at J, leaving 4 bases unmatched. The CDR3 DNA reads TGTGCCAGCTCACCACCGGACAGGGGAGCGAGCAATCAGCCCCAGCATTTT. Amino acids: CASSPPDRGASNQPQHF.

The V and J genes are TRBV6-1 and TRBJ1-4, with D maybe TRBD1 (5 bases). V lost 8 bases, J lost 1 base, and 11 bases lay in between. In germline, CDR1 is MNHNS, CDR2 SASEGT. The CDR3 sequence is 14 residues long. CDR3 DNA: TGTGCCAGCGCAGGGATTGGAACTAATGAAAAACTGTTTTTT. It translates to CASAGIGTNEKLFF.

As DNA, the CDR3 is TGTGCCAGCAGCATCACCGGACTAGCGGGACTACTCACAGATACGCAGTATTTT. This codes for CASSITGLAGLLTDTQYF. The chain is built from TRBV4-2 and TRBJ2-3, with TRBD2 identical over 12 bases. V shed 5 bases and J 2 bases; nucleotides not matched to a gene: 11. This CDR3 has 18 residues. CDR1 is LGHNA, CDR2 YNFKEQ, per germline.

This clone was detected only once. This chain uses TRBV20-1 with TRBJ2-1; D is perhaps TRBD2 (5 bases). Germline V gene lookup returns CDR1 DFQATT and CDR2 SNEGSKA (reference sequence). V was pared by 8 bases and J by 6 bases, with 8 bases between. The CDR3 has 10 residues. The CDR3 region is CSPRGNEQFF. CDR3 nucleotides: TGCAGTCCCCGGGGCAATGAGCAGTTCTTC.

The CDR3 region is CASSLRQGSYEQYF. As DNA, the CDR3 is TGTGCCAGCAGTCTACGACAGGGTAGCTACGAGCAGTACTTC. The chain carries TRBV28 and TRBJ2-7; TRBD1 matches 7 bases. Germline CDR1 is MDHEN and CDR2 is SYDVKM. CDR3 length: 14 amino acids. J gave up 3 bases and V 5 bases, and 7 bases lay outside the gene matches.

This clone has more than one count but fewer than ten. CDR3 sequence reads: CSGMTVSNGYTF. The CDR3 DNA reads as TGCAGCGGCATGACAGTATCCAATGGCTACACCTTC. The chain carries TRBV29-1 and TRBJ1-2; D may be TRBD1 (5 bases). This CDR3 has 12 residues. V shed 7 bases and J shed 6 bases, with 15 bases lying between them. Germline V gene data show CDR1 as SQVTM and CDR2 as ANQGSEA.

This chain links TRBV13 with TRBJ2-1, with 7 nucleotides matching TRBD2. The germline gives CDR1 PRHDT, CDR2 FYEKMQ (reference sequence). V trimming: 9 bases; J trimming: 3 bases; junction bases outside the gene matches: 8. The CDR3 consists of 14 residues. The CDR3 here is CASSPGRVYNEQFF. CDR3 coding DNA: TGTGCCAGTTCCCCAGGGAGGGTCTACAATGAGCAGTTCTTC.

The chain carries TRBV15 and TRBJ2-5; 11 bases are shared with TRBD2. The J segment lost 2 bases and the V segment lost 5 bases, leaving 4 bases of the junction unmatched. Germline values: CDR1 LNHNV, CDR2 YYDKDF (reference sequence). This CDR3 comprises 15 residues. This chain's CDR3 is CATSHLAGGQETQYF. CDR3 nucleotides: TGTGCCACCAGCCACTTAGCGGGAGGGCAAGAGACCCAGTACTTC.

The genes are TRBV11-3 and TRBJ2-2, with D perhaps matching TRBD1 (6 bases). Germline CDR1 and CDR2: SGHNT and YENEEA. This CDR3 region has 16 residues. V was cut by 5 bases and J by 4 bases, with 17 bases left in between. CDR3 sequence: CASSRGQPSTTGELFF. The CDR3 DNA is TGTGCCAGCAGCCGAGGACAGCCTAGTACCACCGGGGAGCTGTTTTTT.

This chain joins TRBV29-1 and TRBJ2-3, with D perhaps matching TRBD2 (7 bases). There are 18 residues in the CDR3. With 0 bases removed from V and 3 bases from J, the gap between germline ends came to 22 bases. Germline V gene lookup returns CDR1 SQVTM and CDR2 ANQGSEA. CDR3 region: CSVEDRSGGRGGTDTQYF. The DNA for the CDR3 is TGCAGCGTTGAAGATCGATCGGGTGGTAGGGGGGGGACAGATACGCAGTATTTT.

The rearrangement uses TRBV7-9 and TRBJ2-3; 10 bases align to TRBD2. The CDR3 contains 15 residues. V lost 10 bases to trimming and J lost 0 bases; unmatched junction nucleotides: 7. The germline V gene encodes CDR1 SEHNR and CDR2 FQNEAQ (reference sequence). The CDR3 is CATNPTSGSTDTQYF. CDR3 DNA sequence: TGTGCCACCAACCCGACTAGCGGGAGCACAGATACGCAGTATTTT.

The V call is TRBV27, the J call TRBJ2-7, with 10 bases lining up with TRBD2. This CDR3 has 14 amino acids. Germline-derived CDR1 and CDR2 are MNHEY and SMNVEV (reference sequence). Trimming cost V 3 bases and J 4 bases; bases outside gene matches: 3. CDR3 bases: TGTGCCAGCAGTTTTACTAGCGGGAAATACGAGCAGTACTTC. Residues: CASSFTSGKYEQYF.

The chain has TRBV7-9 and TRBJ2-5, with a possible D match to TRBD1 (6 bases). V was cut by 6 bases and J by 5 bases, with 13 bases left in between. Germline-derived CDR1 and CDR2 are SEHNR and FQNEAQ (reference sequence). The CDR3 totals 13 residues. CDR3 loop: CASRHREMETQYF. CDR3 nucleotides: TGTGCCAGCAGACACAGGGAAATGGAGACCCAGTACTTC.

This clone showed up many times. The V call is TRBV7-3, the J call TRBJ2-7; D possibly corresponds to TRBD2 (6 bases). V lost 1 base, J lost 9 bases, and 16 bases lay in between. The CDR3 consists of 14 residues. CDR1 SGHTA and CDR2 FQGTGA come from the germline V gene. This chain's CDR3 is CASSLIGAVSGQYF. DNA of the CDR3: TGTGCCAGCAGCTTAATCGGGGCCGTTAGCGGGCAGTACTTC.

The chain is built from TRBV30 and TRBJ2-3; D not resolved. Germline loops: CDR1 GTSNPN, CDR2 SVGIG (reference sequence). The CDR3 is 12 amino acids. Trimming pared 4 bases from V and 1 base from J, leaving 6 bases between. CDR3 DNA sequence: TGTGCCTGGACCATAGGCACAGATACGCAGTATTTT. Its translation: CAWTIGTDTQYF.

The V call is TRBV7-6, the J call TRBJ2-1; TRBD2 matches at 8 bases. Germline CDR1 reads SGHVS; CDR2 reads FNYEAQ. V was clipped by 4 bases and J by 7 bases; unmatched bases: 6. The CDR3 runs 14 residues. Here the CDR3 reads CASSSQASGNEQFF. In DNA, the CDR3 is TGTGCCAGCAGCTCTCAGGCTAGCGGGAATGAGCAGTTCTTC.

The gene calls are TRBV30 and TRBJ1-2; D unresolved. The germline V gene encodes CDR1 GTSNPN and CDR2 SVGIG (reference sequence). The CDR3 totals 11 residues. V was clipped by 0 bases and J by 10 bases, with 9 bases between them. The CDR3 nucleotides are TGTGCCTGGAGTGTAATTGGGCTCTACACCTTC. Its translation is CAWSVIGLYTF.